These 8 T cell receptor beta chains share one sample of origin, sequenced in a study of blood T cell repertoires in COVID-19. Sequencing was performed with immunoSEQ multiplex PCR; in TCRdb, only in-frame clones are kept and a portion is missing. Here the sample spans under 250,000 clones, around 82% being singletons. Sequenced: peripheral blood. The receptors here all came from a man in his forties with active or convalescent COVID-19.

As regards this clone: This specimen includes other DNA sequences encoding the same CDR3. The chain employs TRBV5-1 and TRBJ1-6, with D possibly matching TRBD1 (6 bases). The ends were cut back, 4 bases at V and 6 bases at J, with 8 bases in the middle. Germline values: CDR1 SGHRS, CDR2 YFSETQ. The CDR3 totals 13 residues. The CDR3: CASSLDSNSPLHF. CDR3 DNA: TGCGCCAGCAGCCTGGACAGTAATTCACCCCTCCACTTT. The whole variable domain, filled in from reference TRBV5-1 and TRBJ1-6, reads KAGVTQTPRYLIKTRGQQVTLSCSPISGHRSVSWYQQTPGQGLQFLFEYFSETQRNKGNFPGRFSGRQFSNSRSEMNVSTLELGDSALYLCASSLDSNSPLHFGNGTRLTVT.

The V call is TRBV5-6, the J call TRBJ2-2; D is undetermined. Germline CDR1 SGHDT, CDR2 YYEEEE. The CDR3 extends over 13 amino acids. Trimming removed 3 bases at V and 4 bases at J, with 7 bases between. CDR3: CASSSQSTGELFF. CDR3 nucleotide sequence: TGTGCCAGCAGCTCACAAAGCACCGGGGAGCTGTTTTTT.

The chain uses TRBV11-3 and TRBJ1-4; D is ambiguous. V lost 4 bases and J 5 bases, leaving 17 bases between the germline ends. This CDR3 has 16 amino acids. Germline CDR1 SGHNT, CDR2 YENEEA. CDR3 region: CASSSPSGKTNEKLFF. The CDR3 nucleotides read TGTGCCAGCAGCTCTCCCTCCGGGAAGACAAATGAAAAACTGTTTTTT.

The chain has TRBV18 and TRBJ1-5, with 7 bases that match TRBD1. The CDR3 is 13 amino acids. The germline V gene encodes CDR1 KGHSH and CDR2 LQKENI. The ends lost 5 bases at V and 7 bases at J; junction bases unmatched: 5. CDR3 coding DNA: TGTGCCAGCTCATCCGACAGGGTACAGCCCCAGCATTTT. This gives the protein CASSSDRVQPQHF.

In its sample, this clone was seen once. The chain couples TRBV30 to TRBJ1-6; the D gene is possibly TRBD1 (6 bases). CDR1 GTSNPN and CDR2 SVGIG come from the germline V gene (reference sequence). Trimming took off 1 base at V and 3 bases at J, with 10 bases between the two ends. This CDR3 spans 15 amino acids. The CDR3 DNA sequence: TGTGCCTGGAGTGCCCAGACAGGCTATAATTCACCCCTCCACTTT. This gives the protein CAWSAQTGYNSPLHF.

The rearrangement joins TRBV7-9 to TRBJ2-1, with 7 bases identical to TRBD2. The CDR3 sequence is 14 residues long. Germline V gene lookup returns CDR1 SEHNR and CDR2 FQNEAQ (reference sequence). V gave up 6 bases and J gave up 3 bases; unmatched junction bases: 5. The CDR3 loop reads CASRDGLVYNEQFF. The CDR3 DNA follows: TGTGCCAGCAGAGACGGACTAGTCTACAATGAGCAGTTCTTC.

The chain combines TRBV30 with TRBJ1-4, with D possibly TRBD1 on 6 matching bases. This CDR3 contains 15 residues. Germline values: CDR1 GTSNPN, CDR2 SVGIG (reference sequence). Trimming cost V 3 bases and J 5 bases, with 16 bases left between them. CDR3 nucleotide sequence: TGTGCCTGGAGGCGACAGGCCCCGGGAAATGAAAAACTGTTTTTT. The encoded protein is CAWRRQAPGNEKLFF. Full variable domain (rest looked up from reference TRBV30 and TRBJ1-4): SQTIHQWPATLVQPVGSPLSLECTVEGTSNPNLYWYRQAAGRGLQLLFYSVGIGQISSEVPQNLSASRPQDRQFILSSKKLLLSDSGFYLCAWRRQAPGNEKLFFGSGTQLSVL.

CDR3 amino acids: CASSRWWLAGTTGELFF. Written as DNA, the CDR3 is TGCGCCAGCAGCCGATGGTGGCTAGCGGGGACCACCGGGGAGCTGTTTTTT. This chain links TRBV4-3 with TRBJ2-2; 9 nucleotides match TRBD2. Germline lookup yields CDR1 LGHNA and CDR2 YSLEER. V shed 4 bases, J shed 4 bases, and the junction held 10 bases outside the gene matches. The CDR3 loop spans 17 amino acids.